This is a list of T cell receptor beta chains from one sample in a study of regulatory T cells in long-lasting Graves disease. TCRdb itself ran the multiplex PCR reads through MiXCR, one entry per CDR3 protein. The repertoire consists of 350,000 to 450,000 distinct CDR3 sequences, with 23% occurring once and the leading ten covering roughly a quarter. The material sequenced was peripheral blood mononuclear cells (PBMCs), taken when the disease was refractory, from a patient treated with antithyroid drugs. These receptors were taken from a woman in her thirties or forties with Graves disease. The CDR3 runs from the conserved cysteine through the conserved F or W. D genes are given only for firm matches. Only part of the rows carry a size: once, few, many, or a class if the clone is expanded.

CDR3 length: 16; J gene: TRBJ1-2; D gene: .; V gene: TRBV6-5; clone size: many; CDR3 DNA: TGTGCCAGCAGTTACTCGTACTTTGGGTCTAACTATGGCTACACCTTC; CDR3 protein: CASSYSYFGSNYGYTF
CDR3 length: 11; J gene: TRBJ2-3; D gene: .; V gene: TRBV9; clone size: .; CDR3 DNA: TGTGCCAGCAGCGTTAAAGATACGCAGTATTTT; CDR3 protein: CASSVKDTQYF
CDR3 length: 15; J gene: TRBJ2-7; D gene: .; V gene: TRBV6-1; clone size: .; CDR3 DNA: TGTGCCAGCAGCCAACCCGAAAGGGGCGGGTACGAGCAGTACTTC; CDR3 protein: CASSQPERGGYEQYF
CDR3 length: 16; J gene: TRBJ1-6; D gene: .; V gene: TRBV27; clone size: many; CDR3 DNA: TGTGCCAGCCGCAAAGACAGAGGCTCCTATAATTCACCCCTCCACTTT; CDR3 protein: CASRKDRGSYNSPLHF
CDR3 length: 15; J gene: TRBJ2-1; D gene: .; V gene: TRBV2; clone size: .; CDR3 DNA: TGTGCCAGCAGTGAGACGGGACTCTTTAACAATGAGCAGTTCTTC; CDR3 protein: CASSETGLFNNEQFF
CDR3 length: 13; J gene: TRBJ1-4; D gene: .; V gene: TRBV5-1; clone size: few; CDR3 DNA: TGTGCCAGCAGCTTTGGGGGGCAAGAAAAACTGTTTTTT; CDR3 protein: CASSFGGQEKLFF
CDR3 length: 15; J gene: TRBJ1-1; D gene: TRBD1; V gene: TRBV20-1; clone size: .; CDR3 DNA: TGCAGTGCTCCTCGTCCGGGACAGAAGAACACTGAAGCTTTCTTT; CDR3 protein: CSAPRPGQKNTEAFF
CDR3 length: 15; J gene: TRBJ1-3; D gene: .; V gene: TRBV20-1; clone size: .; CDR3 DNA: TGCAGTGCTAGAGAATCAAGGGGCTCTGGAAACACCATATATTTT; CDR3 protein: CSARESRGSGNTIYF
CDR3 length: 17; J gene: TRBJ1-4; D gene: TRBD1; V gene: TRBV20-1; clone size: many; CDR3 DNA: TGCAGTGCTAGAGTAAACAGGGGGAGAAGAACTAATGAAAAACTGTTTTTT; CDR3 protein: CSARVNRGRRTNEKLFF
CDR3 length: 14; J gene: TRBJ2-7; D gene: .; V gene: TRBV7-3; clone size: .; CDR3 DNA: TGTGCCAGCAGCTTAACAGGGGGGGAGTACGAGCAGTACTTC; CDR3 protein: CASSLTGGEYEQYF
CDR3 length: 11; J gene: TRBJ2-7; D gene: .; V gene: TRBV10-1; clone size: few; CDR3 DNA: TGCGCCTCCTCGGCAGGCCGCGAGCAGTACTTC; CDR3 protein: CASSAGREQYF
CDR3 length: 13; J gene: TRBJ1-4; D gene: .; V gene: TRBV28; clone size: many; CDR3 DNA: TGTGCCACCCAGTTCAGCCCAATTGAAAAACTGTTTTTT; CDR3 protein: CATQFSPIEKLFF
CDR3 length: 12; J gene: TRBJ1-1; D gene: .; V gene: TRBV2; clone size: many; CDR3 DNA: TGTGCCAGCAGGTTGGGGGGATCTGAAGCTTTCTTT; CDR3 protein: CASRLGGSEAFF
CDR3 length: 14; J gene: TRBJ1-4; D gene: TRBD1; V gene: TRBV12-3/TRBV12-4; clone size: many; CDR3 DNA: TGTGCCAGCAGCCCAGGGGGCTCGACTGAAAAACTGTTTTTT; CDR3 protein: CASSPGGSTEKLFF
CDR3 length: 14; J gene: TRBJ2-7; D gene: .; V gene: TRBV11-2; clone size: many; CDR3 DNA: TGTGCCAGCAGCCGAGAGCCTGTAATCTACGAGCAGTACTTC; CDR3 protein: CASSREPVIYEQYF
CDR3 length: 17; J gene: TRBJ2-3; D gene: TRBD2; V gene: TRBV19; clone size: .; CDR3 DNA: TGTGCCAGTTTCGACCCGGGACTAGCGATACCCACAGATACGCAGTATTTT; CDR3 protein: CASFDPGLAIPTDTQYF
CDR3 length: 15; J gene: TRBJ1-5; D gene: .; V gene: TRBV28; clone size: many; CDR3 DNA: TGTGCCAGCAGTTTAGGGAGGGCTTTCCATCAGCCCCAGCATTTT; CDR3 protein: CASSLGRAFHQPQHF
CDR3 length: 12; J gene: TRBJ2-5; D gene: .; V gene: TRBV29-1; clone size: many; CDR3 DNA: TGCAGCGTTGAAGTGTACCAAGAGACCCAGTACTTC; CDR3 protein: CSVEVYQETQYF
CDR3 length: 17; J gene: TRBJ2-2; D gene: .; V gene: TRBV19; clone size: few; CDR3 DNA: TGTGCCAGTAGTATAGGGCGGGGGCTTACGAACACCGGGGAGCTGTTTTTT; CDR3 protein: CASSIGRGLTNTGELFF
CDR3 length: 16; J gene: TRBJ2-1; D gene: TRBD2; V gene: TRBV11-2; clone size: many; CDR3 DNA: TGTGCCAGCACCACAGGGGCGGGAGGGCCATGGAATGAGCAGTTCTTC; CDR3 protein: CASTTGAGGPWNEQFF
CDR3 length: 18; J gene: TRBJ2-2; D gene: .; V gene: TRBV19; clone size: few; CDR3 DNA: TGTGCCAGTAGTATAGCGTTCCGGCGGACAGAAGGACCCTTGGAGCTGTTTTTT; CDR3 protein: CASSIAFRRTEGPLELFF
CDR3 length: 15; J gene: TRBJ1-2; D gene: .; V gene: TRBV19; clone size: many; CDR3 DNA: TGTGCCAGTAACTCTCGAGGGGGTTCGGAAGTACTCTACACCTTC; CDR3 protein: CASNSRGGSEVLYTF
CDR3 length: 12; J gene: TRBJ2-3; D gene: .; V gene: TRBV20-1; clone size: few; CDR3 DNA: TGCAGTGAGGACTCTGGCACAGATACGCAGTATTTT; CDR3 protein: CSEDSGTDTQYF
CDR3 length: 13; J gene: TRBJ1-1; D gene: .; V gene: TRBV29-1; clone size: many; CDR3 DNA: TGCAGCGTTGCCCTGACAAGTAACACTGAAGCTTTCTTT; CDR3 protein: CSVALTSNTEAFF
CDR3 length: 13; J gene: TRBJ2-5; D gene: .; V gene: TRBV9; clone size: .; CDR3 DNA: TGTGCCAGCAGCGTAAACTACCAAGAGACCCAGTACTTC; CDR3 protein: CASSVNYQETQYF
CDR3 length: 16; J gene: TRBJ2-7; D gene: .; V gene: TRBV2; clone size: many; CDR3 DNA: TGTGCCAGCAGTGTGATAATCGGACAGACCCACTACGAGCAGTACTTC; CDR3 protein: CASSVIIGQTHYEQYF
CDR3 length: 13; J gene: TRBJ2-1; D gene: .; V gene: TRBV25-1; clone size: .; CDR3 DNA: TGTGCCAGCAGGACTGCTACCTACAATGAGCAGTTCTTC; CDR3 protein: CASRTATYNEQFF
CDR3 length: 16; J gene: TRBJ1-2; D gene: TRBD1; V gene: TRBV28; clone size: .; CDR3 DNA: TGTGCCAGCAGTCTCGGCGGACAGGGCCCTACCTATGGCTACACCTTC; CDR3 protein: CASSLGGQGPTYGYTF